These T cell receptor beta chains were read from a single sample in a study of blood T cell repertoires in COVID-19. The protocol was immunoSEQ multiplex PCR, while the TCRdb copy is restricted to in-frame clones and leaves out a portion. The profile shows some 81,000 clones, 90% of them singletons. The sequencing sample was made of peripheral blood. All receptors derive from a woman between 50 and 59 years old in a cohort sampled during active COVID-19. The CDR3 runs from the conserved cysteine through the conserved F or W. Each record gives: CDR3 length, V gene, clone size, J gene, D gene, CDR3 protein, CDR3 DNA. D genes are given only for firm matches. Size is omitted from some rows. Given values are once, few, many or a class for expanded clones.

length: 16
V: TRBV24-1
size: .
J: TRBJ1-5
D: .
CDR3: CATSDHGTPSNQPQHF
DNA: TGTGCCACCAGTGATCACGGGACACCGAGCAATCAGCCCCAGCATTTT

length: 13
V: TRBV13
size: .
J: TRBJ1-4
D: .
CDR3: CASSLGRGRKLFF
DNA: TGTGCCAGCAGCTTAGGCCGGGGAAGAAAACTGTTTTTT

length: 12
V: TRBV6-5
size: .
J: TRBJ1-4
D: .
CDR3: CATKRGNEKLFF
DNA: TGTGCCACCAAGCGGGGTAATGAAAAACTGTTTTTT

length: 14
V: TRBV18
size: .
J: TRBJ2-5
D: TRBD1
CDR3: CASSRTGGPETQYF
DNA: TGTGCCAGCTCACGGACAGGGGGACCAGAGACCCAGTACTTC

length: 13
V: TRBV5-6
size: .
J: TRBJ1-4
D: .
CDR3: CASSFTGNEKLFF
DNA: TGTGCCAGCAGCTTTACAGGGAATGAAAAACTGTTTTTT

length: 15
V: TRBV27
size: .
J: TRBJ1-2
D: TRBD1
CDR3: CASRSIQGADRGYTF
DNA: TGTGCCAGCAGATCTATCCAGGGGGCAGACCGTGGCTACACCTTC

length: 13
V: TRBV19
size: .
J: TRBJ2-7
D: TRBD1
CDR3: CASSIRDSYEQYF
DNA: TGTGCCAGTAGTATCCGGGACAGCTACGAGCAGTACTTC

length: 14
V: TRBV6-5
size: .
J: TRBJ1-1
D: .
CDR3: CASSYEGVRTEAFF
DNA: TGTGCCAGCAGTTACGAGGGAGTACGGACTGAAGCTTTCTTT

length: 17
V: TRBV28
size: .
J: TRBJ2-3
D: TRBD2
CDR3: CASSTPGTSVPRGTQYF
DNA: TGTGCCAGCAGTACACCGGGGACTAGCGTCCCCCGGGGTACGCAGTATTTT

length: 14
V: TRBV20-1
size: .
J: TRBJ2-7
D: TRBD2
CDR3: CSASDSGRLGEQYF
DNA: TGCAGTGCTAGTGATAGCGGGAGGTTAGGCGAGCAGTACTTC

length: 15
V: TRBV28
size: once
J: TRBJ2-7
D: TRBD1
CDR3: CASSFGGTGKWEQYF
DNA: TGTGCCAGCAGTTTCGGGGGGACAGGGAAGTGGGAGCAGTACTTC

length: 15
V: TRBV9
size: .
J: TRBJ2-2
D: .
CDR3: CASSLIGSGTGELFF
DNA: TGTGCCAGCAGTTTAATAGGGAGTGGAACCGGGGAGCTGTTTTTT

length: 14
V: TRBV28
size: .
J: TRBJ2-5
D: .
CDR3: CATTRPSEEETQYF
DNA: TGTGCCACCACCCGTCCAAGCGAGGAAGAGACCCAGTACTTC

length: 12
V: TRBV6-6
size: few
J: TRBJ1-5
D: .
CDR3: CASRGSNQPQHF
DNA: TGTGCCAGCCGAGGGAGCAATCAGCCCCAGCATTTT

length: 16
V: TRBV19
size: .
J: TRBJ2-2
D: TRBD1
CDR3: CASRKGQGANTGELFF
DNA: TGTGCCAGCAGAAAAGGACAGGGGGCAAACACCGGGGAGCTGTTTTTT

length: 16
V: TRBV16
size: .
J: TRBJ2-4
D: .
CDR3: CASSLGGAGVEFIQYF
DNA: TGTGCCAGCAGCCTTGGGGGAGCGGGTGTTGAGTTCATTCAGTACTTC

length: 18
V: TRBV10-2
size: .
J: TRBJ1-2
D: TRBD1
CDR3: CASSDGGQLSEANYGYTF
DNA: TGCGCCAGCAGTGACGGGGGACAGTTATCAGAAGCTAACTATGGCTACACCTTC

length: 18
V: TRBV5-6
size: .
J: TRBJ2-2
D: TRBD1
CDR3: CASSAYRGRPTATGELFF
DNA: TGTGCCAGCAGCGCCTACAGGGGGCGCCCTACGGCCACCGGGGAGCTGTTTTTT

length: 16
V: TRBV19
size: .
J: TRBJ2-1
D: TRBD2
CDR3: CASRRELTSGGWEQFF
DNA: TGTGCCAGTAGGCGGGAGCTGACTAGCGGGGGTTGGGAGCAGTTCTTC

length: 13
V: TRBV6-4
size: .
J: TRBJ1-1
D: TRBD1
CDR3: CASSRTGNTEAFF
DNA: TGTGCCAGCTCGAGGACAGGGAACACTGAAGCTTTCTTT

length: 13
V: TRBV28
size: .
J: TRBJ1-5
D: .
CDR3: CASSGDPLQPQHF
DNA: TGTGCCAGCAGCGGGGATCCCCTTCAGCCCCAGCATTTT

length: 12
V: TRBV30
size: .
J: TRBJ2-1
D: .
CDR3: CAWSYSYNEQFF
DNA: TGTGCCTGGAGTTACAGCTACAATGAGCAGTTCTTC

length: 20
V: TRBV30
size: .
J: TRBJ2-1
D: TRBD2
CDR3: CAWTGPEGLAGVYLNNEQFF
DNA: TGTGCCTGGACTGGGCCTGAGGGACTAGCGGGAGTGTATCTTAACAATGAGCAGTTCTTC

length: 15
V: TRBV7-6
size: .
J: TRBJ2-7
D: TRBD1
CDR3: CASRASGTGLYEQYF
DNA: TGTGCCAGCAGAGCATCCGGGACAGGGCTCTACGAGCAGTACTTC

length: 13
V: TRBV19
size: .
J: TRBJ2-5
D: .
CDR3: CASSTGSQETQYF
DNA: TGTGCCAGTTCTACAGGCTCCCAAGAGACCCAGTACTTC

length: 14
V: TRBV5-8
size: .
J: TRBJ1-5
D: .
CDR3: CASRLQGIDQPQHF
DNA: TGTGCCAGCAGACTACAGGGAATCGATCAGCCCCAGCATTTT

length: 16
V: TRBV4-1
size: .
J: TRBJ1-1
D: .
CDR3: CASSQGPAGADTEAFF
DNA: TGCGCCAGCAGCCAAGGACCCGCAGGGGCGGACACTGAAGCTTTCTTT

length: 14
V: TRBV6-6
size: .
J: TRBJ2-2
D: .
CDR3: CASRQTTTGGELFF
DNA: TGTGCCAGCAGGCAGACTACTACTGGCGGGGAGCTGTTTTTT

length: 14
V: TRBV4-1
size: .
J: TRBJ2-7
D: TRBD2
CDR3: CARMGLALSYEQYF
DNA: TGCGCCAGGATGGGACTAGCGCTCTCCTACGAGCAGTACTTC

length: 16
V: TRBV28
size: .
J: TRBJ2-7
D: TRBD2
CDR3: CASSFRRLAGSYEQYF
DNA: TGTGCCAGCAGTTTCAGGAGGCTAGCGGGATCCTACGAGCAGTACTTC

length: 12
V: TRBV7-8
size: .
J: TRBJ2-5
D: .
CDR3: CASSLTGPRNHF
DNA: TGTGCCAGCAGCTTAACTGGGCCCAGGAACCACTTC

length: 16
V: TRBV5-4
size: .
J: TRBJ2-1
D: .
CDR3: CASSLGALGAGNEQFF
DNA: TGTGCCAGCAGCTTGGGAGCTTTGGGAGCGGGCAATGAGCAGTTCTTC

length: 13
V: TRBV6-6
size: .
J: TRBJ1-1
D: .
CDR3: CASSHTGGTEAFF
DNA: TGTGCCAGCAGTCATACGGGGGGCACTGAAGCTTTCTTT

length: 14
V: TRBV2
size: .
J: TRBJ1-1
D: .
CDR3: CASKEQAVNTEAFF
DNA: TGTGCCAGCAAGGAACAGGCGGTAAACACTGAAGCTTTCTTT

length: 16
V: TRBV9
size: .
J: TRBJ2-3
D: .
CDR3: CASSPYRGSSTDTQYF
DNA: TGTGCCAGCAGCCCGTATCGGGGGTCTAGCACAGATACGCAGTATTTT

length: 13
V: TRBV6-6
size: .
J: TRBJ1-3
D: TRBD1
CDR3: CASWDRQRNTIYF
DNA: TGTGCCAGCTGGGACAGACAGAGAAACACCATATATTTT

length: 16
V: TRBV19
size: medium-sized
J: TRBJ2-7
D: TRBD1
CDR3: CASSAHLGQGSLEQYF
DNA: TGTGCCAGTAGTGCCCATCTGGGACAGGGATCCCTCGAGCAGTACTTC

length: 15
V: TRBV18
size: .
J: TRBJ2-5
D: TRBD2
CDR3: CASSPGLAGEETQYF
DNA: TGTGCCAGCTCCCCGGGACTAGCGGGAGAAGAGACCCAGTACTTC

length: 13
V: TRBV4-1
size: .
J: TRBJ2-1
D: .
CDR3: CASSQEGGNEQFF
DNA: TGCGCCAGCAGCCAAGAGGGGGGCAATGAGCAGTTCTTC

length: 16
V: TRBV19
size: .
J: TRBJ1-6
D: .
CDR3: CASSIRGRQGHSPLHF
DNA: TGTGCCAGTAGTATCCGAGGGAGGCAAGGACATTCACCCCTCCACTTT

length: 14
V: TRBV6-2/TRBV6-3
size: once
J: TRBJ2-7
D: .
CDR3: CASSRLGFAYEQYF
DNA: TGTGCCAGCAGCCGACTAGGATTCGCCTACGAGCAGTACTTC

length: 13
V: TRBV7-9
size: .
J: TRBJ1-4
D: .
CDR3: CASSLAEGEKLFF
DNA: TGTGCCAGCAGCTTAGCGGAGGGCGAAAAACTGTTTTTT

length: 15
V: TRBV28
size: .
J: TRBJ2-3
D: .
CDR3: CASSPQSGALDTQYF
DNA: TGTGCCAGCAGCCCTCAGTCGGGTGCTCTGGATACGCAGTATTTT

length: 14
V: TRBV5-4
size: .
J: TRBJ2-1
D: .
CDR3: CASSLAYADDEQFF
DNA: TGTGCCAGCAGTCTAGCCTACGCCGATGATGAGCAGTTCTTC

length: 14
V: TRBV9
size: .
J: TRBJ2-5
D: .
CDR3: CASSARTSGETQYF
DNA: TGTGCCAGCAGCGCCCGAACTTCGGGGGAGACCCAGTACTTC

length: 11
V: TRBV19
size: .
J: TRBJ2-1
D: .
CDR3: CASSSRTEQFF
DNA: TGTGCCAGTAGTAGCAGGACAGAGCAGTTCTTC

length: 16
V: TRBV2
size: .
J: TRBJ2-3
D: TRBD2
CDR3: CASSTLLAGNTDTQYF
DNA: TGTGCCAGCAGTACTCTACTAGCGGGAAACACAGATACGCAGTATTTT

length: 13
V: TRBV6-6
size: .
J: TRBJ1-2
D: .
CDR3: CASSPTAIYGYTF
DNA: TGTGCCAGCAGTCCAACAGCCATTTATGGCTACACCTTC

length: 15
V: TRBV7-8
size: .
J: TRBJ1-6
D: TRBD1
CDR3: CASSQGDRDNSPLHF
DNA: TGTGCCAGCAGCCAAGGGGACAGGGATAATTCACCCCTCCACTTT

length: 16
V: TRBV18
size: .
J: TRBJ1-5
D: TRBD1
CDR3: CASSPPGQGGNQPQHF
DNA: TGTGCCAGCTCACCACCCGGACAGGGAGGCAATCAGCCCCAGCATTTT

length: 14
V: TRBV5-1
size: .
J: TRBJ2-1
D: .
CDR3: CASSLATSYNEQFF
DNA: TGCGCCAGCAGCTTGGCTACCTCCTACAATGAGCAGTTCTTC

length: 16
V: TRBV28
size: .
J: TRBJ1-1
D: TRBD1
CDR3: CASSVRDRGFDTEAFF
DNA: TGTGCCAGCAGTGTCCGGGACAGGGGATTTGACACTGAAGCTTTCTTT

length: 17
V: TRBV7-3
size: .
J: TRBJ2-7
D: TRBD2
CDR3: CASSLAGAGLKSSEQYF
DNA: TGTGCCAGCAGCTTGGCGGGAGCGGGATTGAAGTCCTCCGAGCAGTACTTC